What follows are 30 T cell receptor beta chains derived from one specimen sequenced in a study of metastatic and nonmetastatic thyroid tumors. Thyroid surgery was preceded by no treatment in any patient. TCRdb reassembled clones from the PCR reads with MiXCR. The sample yields approximately 37,000 clones, around 16% seen once. Source material: blood. The receptors were sampled from a female donor with papillary thyroid cancer or a benign thyroid nodule (not recorded which). Some clones in this sample may be carry-over from other donors' samples.

This clone was counted many times. This rearrangement joins TRBV5-6 to TRBJ2-3, with TRBD2 matching over 13 bases. CDR3 length equals 16 residues. Germline assignment: CDR1 SGHDT and CDR2 YYEEEE. Trimming took 4 bases from V and 5 from J; bases not matched to a gene: 7. Here the CDR3 DNA reads TGTGCCAGCAGCAGAAGGACTAGCGGGAGAGGAGATACGCAGTATTTT. Encoded protein: CASSRRTSGRGDTQYF.

The chain uses TRBV6-2 or TRBV6-3 and TRBJ1-2; D gene unclear. Trimming shortened V by 2 bases and J by 8 bases, and 9 bases separated the two germline ends. The CDR3 is made up of 12 amino acids. Germline assignment: CDR1 MNHEY and CDR2 SVGEGT. The CDR3 bases are TGTGCCAGCAGTTACCTCGGCAGGGGCTACACCTTC. This sequence encodes CASSYLGRGYTF.

Concerning this clone: The junction does not match germline at one end; this may be a read error. V and J are TRBV15 and TRBJ1-1, with 7 bases identical to TRBD1. The V gene's germline CDR1 is LNHNV and CDR2 YYDKDF (reference sequence). This CDR3 has 15 amino acids. The chain's CDR3 is CATSSIQGSATEAFF. The CDR3 coding sequence is TGTGCCACCAGCAGCATACAGGGGTCGGCTACTGAAGCTTTCTTC.

This clone has a count of ten or more. The J gene is TRBJ1-1, the V gene TRBV20-1; 7 nucleotides match TRBD1. The CDR3 is 13 residues long. Per the germline V gene, CDR1 is DFQATT and CDR2 is SNEGSKA (reference sequence). After removal of 5 bases from V and 5 bases from J, the junction contained 8 bases not matched to a gene. The CDR3 region is CSADPVRGTEAFF. The DNA of the CDR3 is TGCAGTGCTGACCCCGTCAGGGGGACTGAAGCTTTCTTT.

At least ten counts were recorded for this clone. The rearrangement joins TRBV3-1 to TRBJ1-4; D gene unclear. CDR3 length equals 15 residues. Germline V gives CDR1 LGHDT, CDR2 YNNKEL (reference sequence). Deletions cut 2 bases from V and 4 bases from J, with 11 bases between. CDR3 DNA: TGTGCCAGCAGCCAATCCCGGGATTATAATGAAAAACTGTTTTTT. Its translation is CASSQSRDYNEKLFF.

This clone has only a few counts. The rearrangement joins TRBV12-5 to TRBJ1-5; D ambiguous. The CDR3 loop spans 15 amino acids. The germline gives CDR1 LGHNT, CDR2 FRNRAP. The ends were cut back, 0 bases at V and 5 bases at J, with 11 bases in the middle. CDR3 nucleotides: TGTGCTAGTGGTTTGGTAACACGCGACCATCAGCCCCAGCATTTT. Translation: CASGLVTRDHQPQHF.

This clone has ten or more counts. CDR3 in DNA: TGTGCCAGCCGGGACAGGAACACTGAAGCTTTCTTT. Protein sequence: CASRDRNTEAFF. This chain links TRBV28 with TRBJ1-1; 7 bases are a match to TRBD1. CDR1 and CDR2 from the germline V gene are MDHEN and SYDVKM. With 8 bases clipped from V and 1 base from J, the junction kept 1 base outside the gene matches. This CDR3 is built from 12 residues.

In this sample, this clone turned up many times. V is TRBV28 and J is TRBJ1-1; D is unclear. CDR1 MDHEN and CDR2 SYDVKM come from the germline V gene. The CDR3 is 13 amino acids. Trimming left V 2 bases short and J 3 bases short, with 7 bases between. The CDR3 bases are TGTGCCAGCAGTTTAAGTGGTTACACTGAAGCTTTCTTT. This codes for CASSLSGYTEAFF. The complete variable domain, with remaining parts taken from reference TRBV28 and TRBJ1-1, reads DVKVTQSSRYLVKRTGEKVFLECVQDMDHENMFWYRQDPGLGLRLIYFSYDVKMKEKGDIPEGYSVSREKKERFSLILESASTNQTSMYLCASSLSGYTEAFFGQGTRLTVV.

Many counts were recorded for this clone. The chain employs TRBV9 and TRBJ1-4; 10 nucleotides align to TRBD1. CDR1 SGDLS and CDR2 YYNGEE come from the germline V gene. The CDR3 runs 15 residues. Trimming took 4 bases from V and 5 from J; bases not matched to a gene: 5. The CDR3 DNA reads TGTGCCAGCAGCTTCGGGACAGGGGAGAATGAAAAACTGTTTTTT. It translates to CASSFGTGENEKLFF. The entire variable domain, with the rest obtained from reference TRBV9 and TRBJ1-4, is as follows: DSGVTQTPKHLITATGQRVTLRCSPRSGDLSVYWYQQSLDQGLQFLIQYYNGEERAKGNILERFSAQQFPDLHSELNLSSLELGDSALYFCASSFGTGENEKLFFGSGTQLSVL.

This clone occurred many times. The rearrangement links TRBV5-4 to TRBJ2-1; 12 positions match TRBD2. The V and J ends lost 5 bases and 0 bases, in that order; junction bases with no gene match: 6. Germline CDR1 SGHNT, CDR2 YYREEE (reference sequence). There are 17 residues in the CDR3. The CDR3: CASSRTSGTASYNEQFF. In DNA form, the CDR3 reads TGTGCCAGCAGTCGGACTAGCGGGACAGCCTCCTACAATGAGCAGTTCTTC.

The sample holds many counts of this clone. The V call is TRBV5-1, the J call TRBJ1-3, with 8 bases lining up with TRBD1. The CDR3 totals 15 residues. Germline CDR1 reads SGHRS; CDR2 reads YFSETQ. V shed 5 bases and J 4 bases; nucleotides not matched to a gene: 8. CDR3 loop: CASSERTGTGNTIYF. The CDR3 DNA reads TGCGCCAGCAGTGAAAGGACAGGGACAGGAAACACCATATATTTT.

The rearrangement joins TRBV20-1 to TRBJ2-7; D possibly corresponds to TRBD2 (6 bases). The ends were cut back, 8 bases at V and 4 bases at J, with 24 bases in the middle. In germline, CDR1 is DFQATT, CDR2 SNEGSKA (reference sequence). This CDR3 region has 15 residues. The CDR3 DNA follows: TGCAGTTGGTTGGCCCCCGGGCGTAGCGGTTACGAGCAGTACTTC. It yields the protein CSWLAPGRSGYEQYF.

This clone was detected ten times or more. The V gene is TRBV11-2, the J gene TRBJ2-1; tentative D call: TRBD2 (6 bases). The CDR3 extends over 14 amino acids. Trimming took off 5 bases at V and 9 bases at J, with 17 bases between the two ends. Germline lookup yields CDR1 SGHAT and CDR2 FQNNGV. The DNA for the CDR3 is TGTGCCAGCAGCCCAGAGACTAGTGGTATTGAGCAGTTCTTC. It translates to CASSPETSGIEQFF.

The sample holds many counts of this clone. The chain is built from TRBV9 and TRBJ2-5; TRBD1 might be the D (5 bases). Per germline, CDR1 SGDLS and CDR2 YYNGEE. The CDR3 is 13 residues long. V was cut by 3 bases and J by 5 bases, with 11 bases left in between. The CDR3 DNA reads as TGTGCCAGCAGCGGCGGTGACAGTGAGACCCAGTACTTC. As protein: CASSGGDSETQYF.

This clone has at least ten counts. V is TRBV9 and J is TRBJ2-7; no clear D. The germline gives CDR1 SGDLS, CDR2 YYNGEE. V was pared by 0 bases and J by 6 bases, with 13 bases between. The CDR3 consists of 14 residues. The CDR3 is CASSVEVTWTEQYF. For the CDR3, the DNA is TGTGCCAGCAGCGTAGAGGTGACGTGGACCGAGCAGTACTTC.

This clone was recorded at least ten times. The V call is TRBV12-5, the J call TRBJ2-7, with D possibly matching TRBD2 (5 bases). This CDR3 region has 12 residues. CDR1 is LGHNT, CDR2 FRNRAP, per germline. V was shortened by 6 bases and J by 6 bases, with 12 bases between the two germline ends. CDR3 residues: CASGPVGSEQYF. The CDR3 DNA sequence: TGTGCTAGTGGCCCTGTGGGGAGCGAGCAGTACTTC.

This clone was seen ten or more times. V usage is TRBV3-1 and J usage is TRBJ1-2; D unresolved. The length of the CDR3 is 15 residues. The germline CDR1 and CDR2 sequences are LGHDT and YNNKEL (reference sequence). V was trimmed by 4 bases and J by 6 bases, leaving 18 bases between them. The CDR3 region is CASSRRLAGRDGYTF. In DNA form, the CDR3 reads TGTGCCAGCAGCCGCAGACTGGCAGGACGGGATGGCTACACCTTC.

In this sample, this clone turned up many times. The V and J genes are TRBV3-1 and TRBJ1-1; possible D gene TRBD1, 6 bases. The germline CDR1 and CDR2 sequences are LGHDT and YNNKEL (reference sequence). This CDR3 contains 12 residues. V dropped 6 bases and J dropped 9 bases, with 14 bases sitting between them. CDR3 amino acids: CASSRSRDKAFF. The DNA of the CDR3 is TGTGCCAGCAGTCGCAGCCGGGACAAAGCTTTCTTT.

This clone was seen repeatedly, ten times or more. CDR3 coding DNA: TGTGCCAGCAGTTTCGGGGACCTACAAGAGACCCAGTACTTC. This encodes CASSFGDLQETQYF. This sequence joins TRBV28 and TRBJ2-5, with D tentatively TRBD1 or TRBD2 (5 bases each). The CDR3 covers 14 residues. Germline lookup yields CDR1 MDHEN and CDR2 SYDVKM. V was trimmed by 3 bases and J by 2 bases, leaving 10 bases between them.

Ten or more counts support this clone. V is TRBV7-9 and J is TRBJ2-1; 8 bases fit TRBD2. This CDR3 contains 15 residues. CDR1 and CDR2 (germline): SEHNR, FQNEAQ (reference sequence). V shed 1 base and J 4 bases; nucleotides not matched to a gene: 3. The CDR3 nucleotides are TGTGCCAGCAGCTTAGTTGGGACTAGTTACAATGAGCAGTTCTTC. Its protein product is CASSLVGTSYNEQFF.

This clone was picked up many times. This chain links TRBV20-1 with TRBJ2-7; 9 bases match TRBD1. V was clipped by 4 bases and J by 3 bases; unmatched bases: 7. The CDR3 has 14 amino acids. CDR1 is DFQATT and CDR2 is SNEGSKA in the germline V gene (reference sequence). CDR3 in DNA: TGCAGTGCTATTTCCGGGACAGGGCTCTACGAGCAGTACTTC. Its protein product is CSAISGTGLYEQYF.

This clone was observed many times. The chain carries TRBV28 and TRBJ1-1; D may be TRBD1 (5 bases). The CDR3 length is 14 residues. The germline V gene has CDR1 MDHEN and CDR2 SYDVKM. The germline V and J ends were trimmed by 7 bases and 5 bases, with 17 bases remaining between them. The CDR3 loop is CASTIPNGGTEAFF. The CDR3 nucleotides are TGTGCCAGCACTATCCCCAATGGGGGAACTGAAGCTTTCTTT.

This clone was seen many times. The V gene is TRBV20-1, the J gene TRBJ2-7; TRBD2 is a possible D gene (6 bases). Trimming pared 3 bases from V and 1 base from J, leaving 19 bases between. The CDR3 runs 16 residues. Germline values: CDR1 DFQATT, CDR2 SNEGSKA (reference sequence). The CDR3 protein is CSASDPLQGGSYEQYF. For the CDR3, the DNA is TGCAGTGCTAGTGACCCTCTGCAGGGAGGTTCCTACGAGCAGTACTTC.

The chain combines TRBV11-2 with TRBJ2-7; D unclear. The CDR3 has 13 residues. Deletions cut 4 bases from V and 2 bases from J, with 9 bases between. In germline, CDR1 is SGHAT, CDR2 FQNNGV. CDR3 bases: TGTGCCAGCAGCTGGGTTGGAGCCTACGAGCAGTACTTC. It encodes CASSWVGAYEQYF.

By frequency in the sample, this clone is medium-sized. The chain couples TRBV6-1 to TRBJ1-6; D is undetermined. The length of the CDR3 is 13 residues. The V and J ends lost 5 bases and 11 bases respectively, with 13 bases between them. Germline CDR1 reads MNHNS; CDR2 reads SASEGT. The CDR3 here is CASSRSGRAPLHF. DNA of the CDR3: TGTGCCAGCAGTCGATCAGGAAGAGCACCCCTCCACTTT.

At least ten counts were recorded for this clone. This chain connects TRBV5-1 to TRBJ2-1; 12 nucleotides match TRBD2. V dropped 4 bases and J dropped 8; count of bases not matched to a gene: 4. The CDR3 consists of 14 residues. The germline V gene has CDR1 SGHRS and CDR2 YFSETQ. Here the CDR3 DNA reads TGCGCCAGCAGCCCGACTAGCGGGAGATATGAGCAGTTCTTC. Its protein product is CASSPTSGRYEQFF.

Many counts were recorded for this clone. The chain uses TRBV3-1 and TRBJ1-2; 7 bases agree with TRBD1. Looked up from germline, CDR1 is LGHDT and CDR2 is YNNKEL (reference sequence). The CDR3 sequence is 16 residues long. Trimming at V came to 3 bases and at J to 5 bases, leaving 12 bases not matched to a gene. The chain's CDR3 is CASSQGPTGSSYGYTF. The CDR3 DNA sequence: TGTGCCAGCAGCCAGGGACCGACAGGGAGTTCTTATGGCTACACCTTC.

This clone has ten or more counts. The gene calls are TRBV7-3 and TRBJ1-1; 7 nucleotides line up with TRBD1. CDR1 SGHTA and CDR2 FQGTGA come from the germline V gene. CDR3 size: 14 residues. V was clipped by 5 bases and J by 4 bases; unmatched bases: 7. CDR3 sequence: CASSATRGSTEAFF. DNA for the CDR3: TGTGCCAGCAGCGCGACCAGGGGGAGCACTGAAGCTTTCTTT.

This clone was seen many times. This sample includes further DNA sequences coding for the same CDR3. The chain has TRBV5-1 and TRBJ2-2; D gene unclear. V lost 4 bases and J lost 1, with 8 bases in between. This CDR3 has 14 residues. Germline loops: CDR1 SGHRS, CDR2 YFSETQ. CDR3 sequence reads: CASSPLGNTGELFF. For the CDR3, the DNA is TGCGCCAGCAGCCCGCTTGGGAACACCGGGGAGCTGTTTTTT.

This clone was observed at least ten times. This CDR3 reads CASSTDTSPNEQFF. CDR3 nucleotides: TGTGCCAGCAGCACCGATACGTCACCCAATGAGCAGTTCTTC. The chain recombines TRBV5-6 with TRBJ2-1; D is uncertain. The CDR3 consists of 14 residues. In germline, CDR1 is SGHDT, CDR2 YYEEEE. Between the trimmed V and J ends, which lost 4 bases and 6 bases, there was a span of 14 bases.